The 13 T cell receptor beta chains presented below share a single source sample, sequenced in a study of blood T cell repertoires in COVID-19. TCRdb keeps only in-frame clones here, not all; method: immunoSEQ multiplex PCR. Altogether around 220,000 clones are present, 82% being singletons, with the ten largest covering under 5.5%. The sequenced material came from peripheral blood. The receptors were gathered from a woman aged 80 or over with active or convalescent COVID-19.

The rearrangement links TRBV27 to TRBJ1-2; TRBD1 matches 7 bases. Germline-derived CDR1 and CDR2 are MNHEY and SMNVEV (reference sequence). With 1 base clipped from V and 0 bases from J, the junction kept 17 bases outside the gene matches. This CDR3 has 20 amino acids. CDR3 sequence (DNA): TGTGCCAGCAGTTTATATGGCCTTTACGACAGGGCCCAATCTAACTATGGCTACACCTTC. This gives the protein CASSLYGLYDRAQSNYGYTF.

CDR3 sequence reads: CASKLFGNSPLHF. Here the CDR3 DNA reads TGTGCCAGCAAACTATTTGGGAATTCACCCCTCCACTTT. The rearrangement links TRBV2 to TRBJ1-6; D is uncertain. CDR3 size: 13 residues. Germline-derived CDR1 and CDR2 are SNHLY and FYNNEI. The germline V and J ends were trimmed by 7 bases and 7 bases, with 11 bases remaining between them.

This chain joins TRBV5-1 and TRBJ1-5; 8 bases are shared with TRBD1. Germline V gene sequence: CDR1 SGHRS, CDR2 YFSETQ. With 4 bases clipped from V and 2 bases from J, the junction kept 8 bases outside the gene matches. The CDR3 sequence is 16 residues long. The CDR3 loop is CASSPGQGGGNQPQHF. CDR3 DNA: TGCGCCAGCAGCCCCGGACAGGGCGGGGGCAATCAGCCCCAGCATTTT.

This sequence joins TRBV30 and TRBJ2-1; maybe TRBD2 (6 bases). CDR3 length: 12 residues. Germline values: CDR1 GTSNPN, CDR2 SVGIG (reference sequence). V lost 5 bases and J lost 11, with 16 bases in between. The CDR3 reads CAWARELAQQFF. The CDR3 DNA is TGTGCCTGGGCGAGAGAACTAGCCCAGCAGTTCTTC.

V gene TRBV30 combines with J gene TRBJ2-7; TRBD1 is a possible D gene (5 bases). CDR1 GTSNPN and CDR2 SVGIG come from the germline V gene (reference sequence). Trimming took off 6 bases at V and 4 bases at J, with 13 bases between the two ends. The CDR3 extends over 12 amino acids. CDR3 amino acids: CACTATGYEQYF. The CDR3 DNA is TGTGCCTGCACAGCTACAGGATACGAGCAGTACTTC.

The genes are TRBV9 and TRBJ2-7; D may be TRBD1 (7 bases). The length of the CDR3 is 15 residues. Trimming removed 5 bases at V and 2 bases at J, with 17 bases between. Per the germline V gene, CDR1 is SGDLS and CDR2 is YYNGEE. CDR3 nucleotide sequence: TGTGCCAGCAGTGACAGGGCCGGGGGAACCTACGAGCAGTACTTC. As protein: CASSDRAGGTYEQYF. The whole variable domain, remainder taken from reference TRBV9 and TRBJ2-7, is DSGVTQTPKHLITATGQRVTLRCSPRSGDLSVYWYQQSLDQGLQFLIQYYNGEERAKGNILERFSAQQFPDLHSELNLSSLELGDSALYFCASSDRAGGTYEQYFGPGTRLTVT.

V and J are TRBV28 and TRBJ2-7, with TRBD1 as a possible D gene (6 bases). CDR3 length: 14 residues. The germline gives CDR1 MDHEN, CDR2 SYDVKM. V lost 7 bases, J lost 0 bases, and 13 bases lay in between. Written as DNA, the CDR3 is TGTGCCAGCACTGGGGGACACGTCTCCTACGAGCAGTACTTC. Encoded protein: CASTGGHVSYEQYF.

This chain joins TRBV7-2 and TRBJ2-7, with 8 bases fitting TRBD2. Germline assignment: CDR1 SGHTA and CDR2 FQGNSA. J gave up 6 bases and V 2 bases, and 9 bases lay outside the gene matches. The length of the CDR3 is 15 residues. CDR3 amino acids: CASSLMAGGSREQYF. The CDR3, as DNA: TGTGCCAGCAGCTTAATGGCGGGAGGAAGTCGCGAGCAGTACTTC.

This chain joins TRBV18 and TRBJ2-1, with 9 bases identical to TRBD2. Trimming at V came to 3 bases and at J to 7 bases, leaving 7 bases not matched to a gene. CDR3 length: 15 residues. Germline CDR1 KGHSH, CDR2 LQKENI. CDR3 sequence: CASSPGGGAVNEQFF. The CDR3 nucleotides read TGTGCCAGCTCACCGGGCGGGGGGGCCGTAAATGAGCAGTTCTTC. The whole variable domain, remainder taken from reference TRBV18 and TRBJ2-1, is NAGVMQNPRHLVRRRGQEARLRCSPMKGHSHVYWYRQLPEEGLKFMVYLQKENIIDESGMPKERFSAEFPKEGPSILRIQQVVRGDSAAYFCASSPGGGAVNEQFFGPGTRLTVL.

The gene calls are TRBV3-1 (or the pseudogene TRBV3-2) and TRBJ2-3, with D unclear. This CDR3 comprises 13 residues. Germline V gene data show CDR1 as LGHDT and CDR2 as YNNKEL (reference sequence). Deletions cut 0 bases from V and 4 bases from J, with 5 bases between. DNA for the CDR3: TGTGCCAGCAGCCAAGACCGGGCAGATACGCAGTATTTT. This sequence encodes CASSQDRADTQYF.

The genes are TRBV7-6 and TRBJ1-2; D not certain. Trimming shortened V by 5 bases and J by 8 bases, and 21 bases separated the two germline ends. CDR3 length: 15 residues. Germline V CDR1 and CDR2: SGHVS, FNYEAQ. The CDR3 region has the DNA TGTGCCAGCAGCGATGCGCTAGACCCGGCCGAGGGCTACACCTTC. Its translation is CASSDALDPAEGYTF.

The gene calls are TRBV5-1 and TRBJ2-7; 8 nucleotides line up with TRBD1. CDR1 is SGHRS, CDR2 YFSETQ, per germline. The trim removed 4 bases at V and 3 bases at J, leaving 9 bases unmatched. The CDR3 is 15 amino acids. The CDR3 coding sequence is TGCGCCAGCAGCAGGGGGGACAGGCCGTACTACGAGCAGTACTTC. This sequence encodes CASSRGDRPYYEQYF.

This rearrangement joins TRBV5-1 to TRBJ2-1, with a possible D match to TRBD2 (6 bases). CDR3 length: 14 amino acids. V shed 2 bases and J shed 5 bases, with 11 bases lying between them. The germline V gene encodes CDR1 SGHRS and CDR2 YFSETQ. Here the CDR3 reads CASSFTGDHNEQFF. CDR3 DNA sequence: TGCGCCAGCAGCTTTACGGGGGACCACAATGAGCAGTTCTTC. The whole variable domain, remainder taken from reference TRBV5-1 and TRBJ2-1, is KAGVTQTPRYLIKTRGQQVTLSCSPISGHRSVSWYQQTPGQGLQFLFEYFSETQRNKGNFPGRFSGRQFSNSRSEMNVSTLELGDSALYLCASSFTGDHNEQFFGPGTRLTVL.